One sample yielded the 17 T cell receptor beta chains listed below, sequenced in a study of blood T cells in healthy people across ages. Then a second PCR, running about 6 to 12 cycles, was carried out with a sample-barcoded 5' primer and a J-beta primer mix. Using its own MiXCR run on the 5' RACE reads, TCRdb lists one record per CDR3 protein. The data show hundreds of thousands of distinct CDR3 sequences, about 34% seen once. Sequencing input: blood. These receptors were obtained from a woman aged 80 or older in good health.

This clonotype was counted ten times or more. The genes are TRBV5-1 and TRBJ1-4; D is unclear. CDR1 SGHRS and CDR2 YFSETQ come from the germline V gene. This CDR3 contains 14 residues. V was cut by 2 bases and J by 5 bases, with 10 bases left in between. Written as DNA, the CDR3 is TGCGCCAGCAGCTTCAACCCTCCCAATGAAAAACTGTTTTTT. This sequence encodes CASSFNPPNEKLFF.

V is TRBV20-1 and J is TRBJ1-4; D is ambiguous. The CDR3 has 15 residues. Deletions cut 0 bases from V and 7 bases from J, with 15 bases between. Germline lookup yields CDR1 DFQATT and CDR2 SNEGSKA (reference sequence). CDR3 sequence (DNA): TGCAGTGCTAGAGATAAGAACCGAGAGAGTGAAAAACTGTTTTTT. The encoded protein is CSARDKNRESEKLFF.

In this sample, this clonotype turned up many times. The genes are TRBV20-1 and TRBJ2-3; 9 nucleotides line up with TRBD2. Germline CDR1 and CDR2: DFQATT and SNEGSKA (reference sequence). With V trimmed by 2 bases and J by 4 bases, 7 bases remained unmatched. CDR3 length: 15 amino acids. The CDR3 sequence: CSARSGRGGPDTQYF. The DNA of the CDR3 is TGCAGTGCTAGATCCGGGCGGGGGGGCCCAGATACGCAGTATTTT.

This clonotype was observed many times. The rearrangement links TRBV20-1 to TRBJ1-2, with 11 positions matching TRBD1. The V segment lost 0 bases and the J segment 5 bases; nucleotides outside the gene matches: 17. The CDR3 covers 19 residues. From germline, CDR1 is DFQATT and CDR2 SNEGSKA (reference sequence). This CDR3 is CSARDIYADRGLVGYGYTF. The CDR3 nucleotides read TGCAGTGCTAGAGATATTTACGCGGACAGGGGGCTGGTGGGGTATGGCTACACCTTC.

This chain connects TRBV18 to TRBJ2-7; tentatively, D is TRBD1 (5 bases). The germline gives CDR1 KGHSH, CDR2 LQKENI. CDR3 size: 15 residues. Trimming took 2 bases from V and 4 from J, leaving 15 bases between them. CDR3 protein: CASSPEKGAPYEQYF. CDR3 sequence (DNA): TGTGCCAGCTCACCAGAGAAAGGGGCACCGTACGAGCAGTACTTC. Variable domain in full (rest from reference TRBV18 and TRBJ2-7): NAGVMQNPRHLVRRRGQEARLRCSPMKGHSHVYWYRQLPEEGLKFMVYLQKENIIDESGMPKERFSAEFPKEGPSILRIQQVVRGDSAAYFCASSPEKGAPYEQYFGPGTRLTVT.

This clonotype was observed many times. CDR3 bases: TGTGCCAGTAGTATAGGCCAGGGTGACGAGCAGTACTTC. It yields the protein CASSIGQGDEQYF. The V gene is TRBV19, the J gene TRBJ2-5; TRBD1 might be the D (5 bases). Near its end, the DNA agrees better with TRBJ2-7, so the J call may be wrong. CDR1 and CDR2 (germline): LNHDA, SQIVND (reference sequence). The CDR3 contains 13 residues.

The CDR3 region is CASSYVGWVDEQFF. CDR3 DNA sequence: TGTGCCAGCAGCTATGTGGGGTGGGTAGATGAGCAGTTCTTC. This chain connects TRBV7-9 to TRBJ2-1; D uncertain. This CDR3 spans 14 amino acids. The V and J ends lost 4 bases and 8 bases respectively, with 15 bases between them. In germline, CDR1 is SEHNR, CDR2 FQNEAQ (reference sequence).

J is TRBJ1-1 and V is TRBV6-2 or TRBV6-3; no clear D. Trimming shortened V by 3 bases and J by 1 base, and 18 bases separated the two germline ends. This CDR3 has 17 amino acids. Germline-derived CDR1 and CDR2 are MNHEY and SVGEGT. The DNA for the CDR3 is TGTGCCAGCAGTTATCGCCAGGACGGCGCTTGGAACACTGAAGCTTTCTTT. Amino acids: CASSYRQDGAWNTEAFF.

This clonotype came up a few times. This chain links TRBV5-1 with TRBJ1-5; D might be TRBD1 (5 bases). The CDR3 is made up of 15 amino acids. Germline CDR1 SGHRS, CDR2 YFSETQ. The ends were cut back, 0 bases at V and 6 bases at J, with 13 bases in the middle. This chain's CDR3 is CASSLDGGRAQPQHF. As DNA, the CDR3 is TGCGCCAGCAGCTTGGACGGCGGCAGGGCTCAGCCCCAGCATTTT.

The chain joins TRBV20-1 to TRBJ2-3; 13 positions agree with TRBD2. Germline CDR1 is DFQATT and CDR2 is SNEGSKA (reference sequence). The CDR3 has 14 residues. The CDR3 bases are TGCACCCCAGGACTAGCGGGGGAGTGGAATACGCAGTATTTT. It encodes CTPGLAGEWNTQYF.

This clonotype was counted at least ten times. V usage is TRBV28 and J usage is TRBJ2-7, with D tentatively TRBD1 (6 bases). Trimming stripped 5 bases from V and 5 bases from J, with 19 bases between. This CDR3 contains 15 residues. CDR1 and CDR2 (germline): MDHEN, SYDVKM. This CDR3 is CASSPRGGLTHEQYF. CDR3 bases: TGTGCCAGCAGTCCTAGAGGGGGTCTCACCCACGAGCAGTACTTC.

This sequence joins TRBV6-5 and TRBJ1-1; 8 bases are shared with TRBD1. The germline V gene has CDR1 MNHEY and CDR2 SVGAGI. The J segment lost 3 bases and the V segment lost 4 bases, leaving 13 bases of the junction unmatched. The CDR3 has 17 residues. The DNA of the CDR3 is TGTGCCAGCAGTTTTCTCCAGGGGGCCCATAAGGACACTGAAGCTTTCTTT. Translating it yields CASSFLQGAHKDTEAFF.

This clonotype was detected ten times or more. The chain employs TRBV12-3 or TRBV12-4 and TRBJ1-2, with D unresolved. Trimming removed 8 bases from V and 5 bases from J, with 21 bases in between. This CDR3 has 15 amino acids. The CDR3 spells CASLNTRRIAYGYTF. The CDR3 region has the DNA TGTGCCAGCCTTAATACCCGTCGGATTGCTTATGGCTACACCTTC.

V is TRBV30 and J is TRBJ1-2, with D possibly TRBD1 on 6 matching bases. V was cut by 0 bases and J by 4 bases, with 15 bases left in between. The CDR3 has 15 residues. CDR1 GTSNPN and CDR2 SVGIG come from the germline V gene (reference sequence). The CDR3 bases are TGTGCCTGGAGTGTAACCGCAGGGGCCGGCTATGGCTACACCTTC. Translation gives CAWSVTAGAGYGYTF.

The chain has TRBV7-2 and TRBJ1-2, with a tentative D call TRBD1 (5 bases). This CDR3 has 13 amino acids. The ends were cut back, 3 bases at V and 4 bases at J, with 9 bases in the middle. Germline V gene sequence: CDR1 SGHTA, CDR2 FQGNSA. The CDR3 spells CASSFGQPYGYTF. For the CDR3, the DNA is TGTGCCAGCAGCTTCGGACAACCCTATGGCTACACCTTC.

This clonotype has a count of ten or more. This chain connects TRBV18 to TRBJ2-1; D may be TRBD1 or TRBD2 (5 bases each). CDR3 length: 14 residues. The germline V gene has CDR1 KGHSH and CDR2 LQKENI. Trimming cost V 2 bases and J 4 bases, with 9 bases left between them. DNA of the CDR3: TGTGCCAGCTCACCAATCGGGGCGTACAATGAGCAGTTCTTC. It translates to CASSPIGAYNEQFF. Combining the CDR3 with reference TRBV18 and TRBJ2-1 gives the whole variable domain NAGVMQNPRHLVRRRGQEARLRCSPMKGHSHVYWYRQLPEEGLKFMVYLQKENIIDESGMPKERFSAEFPKEGPSILRIQQVVRGDSAAYFCASSPIGAYNEQFFGPGTRLTVL.

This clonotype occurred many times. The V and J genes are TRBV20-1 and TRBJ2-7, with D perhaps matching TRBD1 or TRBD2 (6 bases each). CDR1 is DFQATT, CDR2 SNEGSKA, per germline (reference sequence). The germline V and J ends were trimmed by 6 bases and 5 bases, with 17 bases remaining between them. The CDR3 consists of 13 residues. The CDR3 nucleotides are TGCAGTGCGGAGGGGGGCAGGGGAAACGAGCAGTACTTC. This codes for CSAEGGRGNEQYF.